These 16 T cell receptor beta chains came from one sample sequenced in a study of blood T cell repertoires in COVID-19. Repertoires were generated with immunoSEQ multiplex PCR, while TCRdb's copy carries only in-frame clones and drops some. The repertoire holds about 45,000 clones, with around four fifths as singletons. Source material: peripheral blood. These receptors originate from a man in his forties or fifties with active COVID-19.

This chain joins TRBV6-5 and TRBJ2-7; 9 bases fit TRBD1. V dropped 6 bases and J dropped 2; count of bases not matched to a gene: 5. CDR1 and CDR2 (germline): MNHEY, SVGAGI. The CDR3 contains 14 residues. Here the CDR3 DNA reads TGTGCCAGCAGCATGGGGACAGGGACCTACGAGCAGTACTTC. Translating gives CASSMGTGTYEQYF.

The chain links TRBV5-4 to TRBJ2-2; 7 bases are shared with TRBD1. With V trimmed by 0 bases and J by 5 bases, 7 bases remained unmatched. This CDR3 is built from 16 residues. Germline CDR1 is SGHNT and CDR2 is YYREEE (reference sequence). The CDR3 region is CASSLAGRGRTGELFF. CDR3 nucleotide sequence: TGTGCCAGCAGCTTGGCGGGCAGGGGGAGAACCGGGGAGCTGTTTTTT.

The chain combines TRBV5-6 with TRBJ1-1; the D gene is possibly TRBD1 (6 bases). Germline values: CDR1 SGHDT, CDR2 YYEEEE. V lost 0 bases to trimming and J lost 1 base, with 10 bases between them. The CDR3 spans 15 residues. The CDR3 DNA is TGTGCCAGCAGCTTGGTCGGGACACCGAACACTGAAGCTTTCTTT. Amino acids: CASSLVGTPNTEAFF.

This rearrangement joins TRBV12-3 or TRBV12-4 to TRBJ1-2; D gene uncertain. Trimming pared 1 base from V and 4 bases from J, leaving 4 bases between. CDR3 length equals 12 residues. CDR3 sequence: CASSLDGYGYTF. CDR3 coding DNA: TGTGCCAGCAGTTTAGACGGCTATGGCTACACCTTC.

This clone was recorded only once. The chain carries TRBV5-1 and TRBJ2-1, with TRBD2 identical over 10 bases. The J segment lost 3 bases and the V segment lost 4 bases, leaving 7 bases of the junction unmatched. The CDR3 has 16 amino acids. From germline, CDR1 is SGHRS and CDR2 YFSETQ. CDR3 nucleotide sequence: TGCGCCAGCAGCGATCTAGCGGGGGATGTCTACAATGAGCAGTTCTTC. This sequence encodes CASSDLAGDVYNEQFF.

CDR3 in DNA: TGCGCCAGCAGCTATCAGGGATGGGGCACAGATACGCAGTATTTT. Translation gives CASSYQGWGTDTQYF. The gene calls are TRBV4-3 and TRBJ2-3; D possibly corresponds to TRBD1 (5 bases). The CDR3 extends over 15 amino acids. V dropped 5 bases and J dropped 1 base, with 13 bases sitting between them. Germline V lookup: CDR1 LGHNA, CDR2 YSLEER.

The gene calls are TRBV19 and TRBJ1-5, with D possibly matching TRBD1 (5 bases). CDR3 length: 16 residues. Germline V gene data show CDR1 as LNHDA and CDR2 as SQIVND (reference sequence). V lost 7 bases and J lost 2, with 18 bases in between. CDR3 region: CASTRPDPGGNQPQHF. CDR3 sequence (DNA): TGTGCCAGTACCCGCCCCGACCCGGGGGGCAATCAGCCCCAGCATTTT. Full variable domain (missing parts from reference TRBV19 and TRBJ1-5): DGGITQSPKYLFRKEGQNVTLSCEQNLNHDAMYWYRQDPGQGLRLIYYSQIVNDFQKGDIAEGYSVSREKKESFPLTVTSAQKNPTAFYLCASTRPDPGGNQPQHFGDGTRLSIL.

The rearrangement links TRBV23-1 to TRBJ2-7; tentatively, D is TRBD2 (5 bases). TRBV23-1 qualifies as an ORF whose function is uncertain. CDR3 size: 15 residues. The ends were cut back, 4 bases at V and 2 bases at J, with 15 bases in the middle. The CDR3 here is CASSLRETGTYEQYF. DNA for the CDR3: TGCGCCAGCAGTCTTAGAGAGACGGGGACCTACGAGCAGTACTTC.

This chain joins TRBV7-6 and TRBJ2-5, with D possibly matching TRBD1 (6 bases). CDR1 is SGHVS, CDR2 FNYEAQ, per germline. Trimming stripped 5 bases from V and 4 bases from J, with 17 bases between. This CDR3 region has 15 residues. In DNA form, the CDR3 reads TGTGCCAGCAGCCGGGACATAATCCAGGGAGAGACCCAGTACTTC. It specifies CASSRDIIQGETQYF.

The chain links TRBV9 to TRBJ2-1; TRBD2 is a possible D gene (6 bases). Germline CDR1 reads SGDLS; CDR2 reads YYNGEE. Trimming took 6 bases from V and 3 from J, leaving 19 bases between them. The CDR3 sequence is 16 residues long. The CDR3 spells CASTRSGLGNYNEQFF. CDR3 sequence (DNA): TGTGCCAGCACTCGGAGCGGGCTGGGGAACTACAATGAGCAGTTCTTC.

V gene TRBV28 combines with J gene TRBJ2-3; D is perhaps TRBD1 (5 bases). V was shortened by 3 bases and J by 13 bases, with 14 bases between the two germline ends. The CDR3 contains 12 residues. Germline V gives CDR1 MDHEN, CDR2 SYDVKM. The CDR3 spells CASSFPQGREYF. The CDR3 DNA reads TGTGCCAGCAGTTTCCCCCAGGGTCGAGAGTATTTT.

The gene calls are TRBV19 and TRBJ1-2, with TRBD1 matching over 9 bases. This CDR3 contains 15 residues. In germline, CDR1 is LNHDA, CDR2 SQIVND (reference sequence). The trim removed 5 bases at V and 1 base at J, leaving 5 bases unmatched. CDR3 protein: CASSPSTGGNYGYTF. The DNA for the CDR3 is TGTGCCAGTAGTCCTTCGACAGGGGGTAACTATGGCTACACCTTC.

This rearrangement joins TRBV7-2 to TRBJ1-2, with 7 bases that match TRBD1. Germline values: CDR1 SGHTA, CDR2 FQGNSA. After removal of 1 base from V and 10 bases from J, the junction contained 9 bases not matched to a gene. There are 14 residues in the CDR3. The CDR3 loop is CASSLGRQGAAYTF. The CDR3 DNA reads TGTGCCAGCAGCTTAGGGCGACAGGGCGCGGCCTACACCTTC.

This sequence joins TRBV6-5 and TRBJ2-2, with 7 bases that match TRBD1. The V gene end was trimmed by 6 bases and the J gene end by 5 bases; junction bases not matched to a gene: 6. Germline CDR1 reads MNHEY; CDR2 reads SVGAGI. CDR3 length equals 14 residues. CDR3 amino acids: CASRDRVETGELFF. CDR3 DNA: TGTGCCAGCAGAGACAGGGTGGAGACCGGGGAGCTGTTTTTT.

The rearrangement joins TRBV15 to TRBJ2-5; 8 bases line up with TRBD1. The V and J ends lost 5 bases and 5 bases, in that order; junction bases with no gene match: 10. Germline CDR1 is LNHNV and CDR2 is YYDKDF (reference sequence). The CDR3 length is 15 residues. CDR3 DNA: TGTGCCACCAGCGTAGAGGCAGGGGGCAGCGAGACCCAGTACTTC. Encoded protein: CATSVEAGGSETQYF.

The V call is TRBV12-5, the J call TRBJ2-7; 7 nucleotides line up with TRBD2. Germline trimming cut 7 bases from V and 0 bases from J; bases unmatched to any gene: 9. The CDR3 has 15 residues. The germline V gene has CDR1 LGHNT and CDR2 FRNRAP. The CDR3: CASDSSGPSSYEQYF. CDR3 DNA: TGTGCTAGTGACTCTAGCGGACCGAGCTCCTACGAGCAGTACTTC.